This TCR beta chain was observed in a study of T cell repertoires in cytomegalovirus infection. Whole-study context: The authors relied on CMV epitopes, both recently identified HLA-C-restricted and well-studied HLA-B-restricted.

Whole-study findings and limits: In two of eight donors, the top clonotype was HLA-C-restricted CMV-specific.

One entry per CDR3 protein, called by TCRdb with MiXCR from the reads. The table has 700,000 to 900,000 distinct CDR3 sequences, about 28% seen once. The V end was cut by 2 bases, the J end by 5 bases, with 13 bases between. This CDR3 spans 14 amino acids. Germline assignment: CDR1 MNHEY and CDR2 SVGAGI. This clonotype has at least ten counts. Its antigen remains unidentified. This receptor was taken from a human donor in good health (CMV status not recorded). Some clones in this sample may be carry-over from other donors' samples. Material: cultured CD8+ T cells from PBMCs, obtained from culture after CMV antigen stimulation. This rearrangement joins TRBV6-5 to TRBJ2-7; the D gene could be TRBD1 or TRBD2 (5 bases each). The CDR3: CASSYGGIGHEQYF. The CDR3 nucleotides read TGTGCCAGCAGTTACGGGGGAATCGGTCACGAGCAGTACTTC.